The clone carrying this T cell receptor beta chain was observed a few times. Its antigen is still unknown. Points from the study as a whole: Tumor Tregs overlapped most with tumor, then blood, naive CD4+ cells.

From the 5' RACE reads, TCRdb called clonotypes with MiXCR, one entry per CDR3 protein. The sample lists tens of thousands of distinct CDR3 sequences, roughly 28% occurring once. Germline trimming cut 5 bases from V and 0 bases from J; bases unmatched to any gene: 13. CDR3 size: 18 residues. The specimen was naive CD4+ T cells sorted from blood. Subset meaning: naive CD4+ T cells, CD4+CD45RA+CD25-. The genes are TRBV12-3 or TRBV12-4 and TRBJ1-1; 9 bases are a match to TRBD1. This TCR derives from a female donor with breast cancer. The CDR3 coding sequence is TGTGCCAGCAGTGTACGGGACAGGGTGAGGGGGTTGAACACTGAAGCTTTCTTT. Its translation: CASSVRDRVRGLNTEAFF.